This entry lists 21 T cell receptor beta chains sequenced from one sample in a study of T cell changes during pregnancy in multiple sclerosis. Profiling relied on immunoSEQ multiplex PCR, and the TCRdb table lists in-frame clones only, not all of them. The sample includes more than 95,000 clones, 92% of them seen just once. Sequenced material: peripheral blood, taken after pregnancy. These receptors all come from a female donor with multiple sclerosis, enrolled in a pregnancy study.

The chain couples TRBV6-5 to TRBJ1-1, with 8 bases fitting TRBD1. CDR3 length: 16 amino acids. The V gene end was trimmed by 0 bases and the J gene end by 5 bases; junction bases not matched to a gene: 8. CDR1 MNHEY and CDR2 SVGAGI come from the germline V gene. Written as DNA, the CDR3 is TGTGCCAGCAGTTACTCGAGTGGGACAGGCGGGACTGAAGCTTTCTTT. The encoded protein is CASSYSSGTGGTEAFF.

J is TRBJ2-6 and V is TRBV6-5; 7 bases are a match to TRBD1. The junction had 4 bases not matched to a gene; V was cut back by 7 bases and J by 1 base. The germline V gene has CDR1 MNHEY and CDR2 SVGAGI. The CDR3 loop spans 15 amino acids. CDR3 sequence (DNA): TGTGCCAGCAAGGGGGCAACGTCTGGGGCCAACGTCCTGACTTTC. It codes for CASKGATSGANVLTF.

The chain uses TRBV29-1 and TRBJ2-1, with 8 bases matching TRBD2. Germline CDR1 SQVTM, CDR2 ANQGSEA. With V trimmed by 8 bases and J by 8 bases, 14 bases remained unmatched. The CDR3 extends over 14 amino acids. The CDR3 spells CSTLTGLAGHEQFF. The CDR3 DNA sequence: TGCAGCACCTTGACAGGACTAGCAGGGCATGAGCAGTTCTTC.

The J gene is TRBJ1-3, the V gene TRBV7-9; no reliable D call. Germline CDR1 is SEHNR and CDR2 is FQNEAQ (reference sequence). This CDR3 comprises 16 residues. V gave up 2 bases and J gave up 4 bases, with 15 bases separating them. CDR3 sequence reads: CASSLSREASGNTIYF. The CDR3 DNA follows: TGTGCCAGCAGCTTATCGCGGGAGGCGTCCGGAAACACCATATATTTT.

For the CDR3, the DNA is TGTGCCAGCGTCCCCCCGGGCACAGATACGCAGTATTTT. It specifies CASVPPGTDTQYF. This chain links TRBV6-1 with TRBJ2-3; D unclear. V was pared by 8 bases and J by 1 base, with 10 bases between. The germline gives CDR1 MNHNS, CDR2 SASEGT. This CDR3 is 13 amino acids long.

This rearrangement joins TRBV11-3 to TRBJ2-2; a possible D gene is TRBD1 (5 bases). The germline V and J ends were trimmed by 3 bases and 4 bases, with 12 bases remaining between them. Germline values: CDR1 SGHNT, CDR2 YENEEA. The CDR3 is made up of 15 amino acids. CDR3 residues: CASSFGQGGTGELFF. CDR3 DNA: TGTGCCAGCAGCTTTGGGCAGGGTGGCACCGGGGAGCTGTTTTTT.

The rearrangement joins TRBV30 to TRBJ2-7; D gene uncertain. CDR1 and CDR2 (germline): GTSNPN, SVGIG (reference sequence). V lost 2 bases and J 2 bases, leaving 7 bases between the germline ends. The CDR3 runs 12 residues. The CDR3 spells CAWSLRPYEQYF. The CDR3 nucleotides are TGTGCCTGGAGTTTGCGCCCCTACGAGCAGTACTTC.

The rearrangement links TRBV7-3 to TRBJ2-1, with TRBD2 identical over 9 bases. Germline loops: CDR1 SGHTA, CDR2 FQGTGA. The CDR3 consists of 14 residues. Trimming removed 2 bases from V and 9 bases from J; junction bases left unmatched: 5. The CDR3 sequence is CASSLGASGAEQFF. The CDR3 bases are TGTGCCAGCAGCTTAGGCGCTAGCGGGGCTGAGCAGTTCTTC.

The CDR3 DNA is TGTGCCAGCAGCCCAAGCGGGAATGGGGAGACCCAGTACTTC. This codes for CASSPSGNGETQYF. The chain combines TRBV7-3 with TRBJ2-5; TRBD2 agrees at 7 bases. CDR1 and CDR2 from the germline V gene are SGHTA and FQGTGA. This CDR3 is built from 14 residues. V lost 5 bases, J lost 5 bases, and 8 bases stayed unmatched.

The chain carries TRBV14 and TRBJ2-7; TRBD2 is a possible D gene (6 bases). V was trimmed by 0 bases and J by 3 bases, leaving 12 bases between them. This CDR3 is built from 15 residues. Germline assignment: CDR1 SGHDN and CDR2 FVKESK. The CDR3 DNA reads TGTGCCAGCAGCCAAGAGGGCCAGGGAGGCTACGAGCAGTACTTC. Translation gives CASSQEGQGGYEQYF.

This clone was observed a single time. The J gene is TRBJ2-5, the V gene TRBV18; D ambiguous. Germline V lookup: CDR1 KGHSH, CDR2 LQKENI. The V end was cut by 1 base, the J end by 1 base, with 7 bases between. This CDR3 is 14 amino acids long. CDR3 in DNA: TGTGCCAGCTCACCACAATCGGGCCAAGAGACCCAGTACTTC. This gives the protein CASSPQSGQETQYF.

This CDR3 is CASSFRDRVAEAFF. CDR3 DNA: TGCGCCAGCAGCTTTAGGGACAGGGTCGCTGAAGCTTTCTTT. The chain combines TRBV5-1 with TRBJ1-1; TRBD1 matches 9 bases. Germline V gene data show CDR1 as SGHRS and CDR2 as YFSETQ. The CDR3 runs 14 residues. Trimming took 2 bases from V and 6 from J; bases not matched to a gene: 5.

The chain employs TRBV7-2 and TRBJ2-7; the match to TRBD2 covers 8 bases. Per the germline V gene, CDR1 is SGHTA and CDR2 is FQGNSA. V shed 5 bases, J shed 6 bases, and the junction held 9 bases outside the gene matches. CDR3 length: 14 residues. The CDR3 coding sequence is TGTGCCAGCAGCCTCAGCGGGGGCCCCCTCGAGCAGTACTTC. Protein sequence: CASSLSGGPLEQYF. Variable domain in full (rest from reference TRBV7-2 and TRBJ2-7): GAGVSQSPSNKVTEKGKDVELRCDPISGHTALYWYRQSLGQGLEFLIYFQGNSAPDKSGLPSDRFSAERTGGSVSTLTIQRTQQEDSAVYLCASSLSGGPLEQYFGPGTRLTVT.

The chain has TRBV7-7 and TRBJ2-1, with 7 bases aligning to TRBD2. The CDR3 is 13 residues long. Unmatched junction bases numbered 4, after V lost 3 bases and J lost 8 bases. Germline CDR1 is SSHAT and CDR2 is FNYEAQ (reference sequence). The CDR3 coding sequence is TGTGCCAGCAGCTTGGAACGGGGGGATGAGCAGTTCTTC. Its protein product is CASSLERGDEQFF.

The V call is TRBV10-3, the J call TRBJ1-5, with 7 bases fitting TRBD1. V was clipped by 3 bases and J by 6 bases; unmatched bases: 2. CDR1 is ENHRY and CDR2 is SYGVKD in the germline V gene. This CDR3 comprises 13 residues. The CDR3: CAISDRGFQPQHF. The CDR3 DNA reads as TGTGCCATCAGTGACAGGGGGTTTCAGCCCCAGCATTTT.

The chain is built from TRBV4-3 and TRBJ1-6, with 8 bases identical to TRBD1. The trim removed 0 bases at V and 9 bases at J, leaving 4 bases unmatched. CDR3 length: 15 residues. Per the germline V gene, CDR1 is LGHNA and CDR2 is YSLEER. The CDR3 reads CASSQEDRGGSPLHF. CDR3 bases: TGCGCCAGCAGCCAAGAAGACAGGGGAGGTTCACCCCTCCACTTT.

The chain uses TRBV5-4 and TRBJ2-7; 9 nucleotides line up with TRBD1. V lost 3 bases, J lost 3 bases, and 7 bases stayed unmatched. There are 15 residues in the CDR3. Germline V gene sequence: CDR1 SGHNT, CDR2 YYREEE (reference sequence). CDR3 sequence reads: CASSWDRARGYEQYF. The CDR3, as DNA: TGTGCCAGCAGCTGGGACAGGGCAAGGGGCTACGAGCAGTACTTC.

The CDR3 spells CASIKGAGGSYEQYF. DNA for the CDR3: TGTGCCAGCATCAAAGGGGCAGGGGGGTCCTACGAGCAGTACTTC. The genes are TRBV2 and TRBJ2-7, with TRBD1 as a possible D gene (7 bases). V was cut by 7 bases and J by 1 base, with 17 bases left in between. The CDR3 has 15 amino acids. Germline lookup yields CDR1 SNHLY and CDR2 FYNNEI.

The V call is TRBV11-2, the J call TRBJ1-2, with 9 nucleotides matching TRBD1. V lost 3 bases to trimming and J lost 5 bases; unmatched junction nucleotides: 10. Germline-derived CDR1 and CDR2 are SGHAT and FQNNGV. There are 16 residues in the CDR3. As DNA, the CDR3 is TGTGCCAGCAGCTTGGAGGGACAGGGCGGGTTGTATGGCTACACCTTC. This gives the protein CASSLEGQGGLYGYTF.

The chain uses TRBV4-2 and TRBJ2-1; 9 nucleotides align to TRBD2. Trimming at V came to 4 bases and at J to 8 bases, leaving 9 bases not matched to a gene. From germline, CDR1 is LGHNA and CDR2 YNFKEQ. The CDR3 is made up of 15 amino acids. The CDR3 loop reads CASSLASGAFDEQFF. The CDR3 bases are TGTGCCAGCAGCCTCGCTAGCGGGGCTTTCGATGAGCAGTTCTTC.

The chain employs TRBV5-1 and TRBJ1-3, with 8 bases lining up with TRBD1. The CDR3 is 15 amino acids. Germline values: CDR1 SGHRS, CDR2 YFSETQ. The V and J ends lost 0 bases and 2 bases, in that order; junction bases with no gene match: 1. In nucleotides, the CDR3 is TGCGCCAGCAGCTTGGCACAGGGGGCTGGAAACACCATATATTTT. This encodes CASSLAQGAGNTIYF.